Listed below are T cell receptor beta chains from one sample, sequenced in a study of T cell changes during pregnancy in multiple sclerosis. TCRdb's table, derived via immunoSEQ multiplex PCR, lists solely in-frame clones and lacks some. This table has 91,000 or so clones, approximately 93% appearing once. The starting material was peripheral blood, obtained after pregnancy. All receptors come from a female donor with multiple sclerosis, enrolled in a pregnancy study. Both conserved end residues are part of each CDR3. The order of the fields is V gene, clone size, J gene, CDR3 protein. Some rows have no size entry. The others give once, few or many, or a class for an expanded clone.

V gene: TRBV5-1
clone size: .
J gene: TRBJ2-7
CDR3 protein: CASSLGFDRAYEQYF

V gene: TRBV6-1
clone size: .
J gene: TRBJ2-6
CDR3 protein: CAGRTGGSGANVLTF

V gene: TRBV4-1
clone size: .
J gene: TRBJ1-1
CDR3 protein: CASSQDVLTEAFF

V gene: TRBV5-1
clone size: .
J gene: TRBJ2-3
CDR3 protein: CASSLGHLTDTQYF

V gene: TRBV5-5
clone size: .
J gene: TRBJ2-7
CDR3 protein: CASSLASSYEQYF

V gene: TRBV7-9
clone size: .
J gene: TRBJ2-1
CDR3 protein: CASSPTGRGHEQFF

V gene: TRBV15
clone size: .
J gene: TRBJ2-7
CDR3 protein: CATSRAGTGVSYEQYF

V gene: TRBV9
clone size: .
J gene: TRBJ2-7
CDR3 protein: CASSISGRGGVDEQYF

V gene: TRBV2
clone size: .
J gene: TRBJ2-7
CDR3 protein: CASSDPTGLTYEQYF

V gene: TRBV11-3
clone size: .
J gene: TRBJ1-3
CDR3 protein: CASSLTGSGNTIYF

V gene: TRBV5-1
clone size: .
J gene: TRBJ2-6
CDR3 protein: CASSYQGAGANVLTF

V gene: TRBV29-1
clone size: .
J gene: TRBJ1-2
CDR3 protein: CSVVGGVAYGYTF

V gene: TRBV29-1
clone size: .
J gene: TRBJ2-3
CDR3 protein: CSAGPSGFTDTQYF

V gene: TRBV27
clone size: .
J gene: TRBJ2-5
CDR3 protein: CASGRGETQYF

V gene: TRBV5-1
clone size: once
J gene: TRBJ2-7
CDR3 protein: CASSLAASGSYEQYF

V gene: TRBV10-3
clone size: .
J gene: TRBJ2-7
CDR3 protein: CAISQVSTYEQYF

V gene: TRBV5-1
clone size: .
J gene: TRBJ2-7
CDR3 protein: CASSLDGAFYEQYF

V gene: TRBV9
clone size: once
J gene: TRBJ1-2
CDR3 protein: CASSQTREAHGYTF

V gene: TRBV15
clone size: few
J gene: TRBJ1-1
CDR3 protein: CATSRTGKAFF

V gene: TRBV2
clone size: few
J gene: TRBJ2-2
CDR3 protein: CASSDLVGLAGPGELFF

V gene: TRBV5-1
clone size: few
J gene: TRBJ2-2
CDR3 protein: CASSFRQGSVGELFF

V gene: TRBV28
clone size: .
J gene: TRBJ2-3
CDR3 protein: CASSSPGSSGSRADTQYF

V gene: TRBV10-1
clone size: .
J gene: TRBJ1-2
CDR3 protein: CASSPDSIYGYTF

V gene: TRBV27
clone size: .
J gene: TRBJ2-1
CDR3 protein: CASTPREGQGLNEQFF

V gene: TRBV27
clone size: .
J gene: TRBJ1-1
CDR3 protein: CASSQTSAGITEAFF

V gene: TRBV6-1
clone size: .
J gene: TRBJ2-6
CDR3 protein: CASTSGRQGRFF

V gene: TRBV28
clone size: .
J gene: TRBJ2-3
CDR3 protein: CASSWRRDSYTDTQYF

V gene: TRBV27
clone size: .
J gene: TRBJ2-7
CDR3 protein: CASSLRGEGYF

V gene: TRBV18
clone size: .
J gene: TRBJ1-1
CDR3 protein: CASSAQGRNTEAFF

V gene: TRBV30
clone size: .
J gene: TRBJ2-3
CDR3 protein: CAWSLGLAGSTDTQYF

V gene: TRBV7-6
clone size: .
J gene: TRBJ2-5
CDR3 protein: CASSLAGTDQETQYF

V gene: TRBV10-1
clone size: .
J gene: TRBJ1-3
CDR3 protein: CASSERSSGNTIYF

V gene: TRBV5-6
clone size: .
J gene: TRBJ1-5
CDR3 protein: CASSLLTGGESNQPQHF

V gene: TRBV6-1
clone size: .
J gene: TRBJ1-5
CDR3 protein: CASTPVSNQPQHF

V gene: TRBV4-1
clone size: once
J gene: TRBJ2-7
CDR3 protein: CASSAWDSSSVEQYF

V gene: TRBV27
clone size: .
J gene: TRBJ2-1
CDR3 protein: CASSLVGTSGYNEQFF

V gene: TRBV27
clone size: once
J gene: TRBJ2-7
CDR3 protein: CASSLSALSGDYEQYF

V gene: TRBV4-2
clone size: .
J gene: TRBJ2-5
CDR3 protein: CASSPTEKGETQYF